This T cell receptor beta chain was profiled in a study of T cell repertoires in cytomegalovirus infection. Study background: An indication of both CMV infection and matching HLA type came from public TCR beta signatures.

Study results and limitations: Using cumulative public TCR beta family frequency, the authors identified those who carried CMV together with the relevant HLA. In two of eight donors, the top clonotype was HLA-C-restricted CMV-specific.

This CDR3 comprises 14 residues. Deletions cut 8 bases from V and 7 bases from J, with 21 bases between. TCRdb reprocessed the reads with MiXCR, giving one entry per CDR3 protein. The sample records 350,000 to 550,000 distinct CDR3 sequences, roughly a third being singletons. A remark on this clonotype: Its target is unknown.

The sample comprised PBMCs. The source of this sequence is a human donor in good health (CMV status not recorded). Some clones in this sample may be carry-over from other donors' samples. The rearrangement joins TRBV12-3 or TRBV12-4 to TRBJ2-7; D uncertain. The CDR3 is CASVPDTPLGEQYF. CDR3 coding DNA: TGTGCCAGCGTTCCGGATACCCCTCTAGGAGAGCAGTACTTC.